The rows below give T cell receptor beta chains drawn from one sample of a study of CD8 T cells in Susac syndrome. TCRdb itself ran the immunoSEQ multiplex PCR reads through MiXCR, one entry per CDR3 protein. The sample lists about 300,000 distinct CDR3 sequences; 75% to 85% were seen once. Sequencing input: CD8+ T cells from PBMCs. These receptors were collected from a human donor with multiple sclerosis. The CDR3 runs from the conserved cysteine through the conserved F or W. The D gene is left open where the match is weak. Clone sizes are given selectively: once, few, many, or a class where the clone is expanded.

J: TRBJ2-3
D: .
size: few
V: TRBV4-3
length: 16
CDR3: CASSQLGFTSTDTQYF
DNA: TGCGCCAGCAGCCAACTCGGTTTCACTAGCACAGATACGCAGTATTTT

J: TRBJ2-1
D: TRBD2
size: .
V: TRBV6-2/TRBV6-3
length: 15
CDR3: CASSYWASGPNEQFF
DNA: TGTGCCAGCAGTTACTGGGCTAGCGGCCCCAATGAGCAGTTCTTC

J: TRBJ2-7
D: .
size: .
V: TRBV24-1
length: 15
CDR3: CATSDPTRSGDEQYF
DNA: TGTGCCACCAGTGATCCAACCCGATCAGGGGACGAGCAGTACTTC

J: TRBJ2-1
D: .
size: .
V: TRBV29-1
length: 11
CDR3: CSVEWYNEQFF
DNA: TGCAGCGTTGAGTGGTACAATGAGCAGTTCTTC

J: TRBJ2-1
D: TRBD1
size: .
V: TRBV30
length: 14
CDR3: CAWEEGAKALEQFF
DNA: TGTGCCTGGGAAGAGGGGGCAAAAGCGCTTGAGCAGTTCTTC

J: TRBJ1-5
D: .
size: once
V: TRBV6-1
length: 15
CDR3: CASSEDLYSNQPQHF
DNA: TGTGCCAGCAGTGAGGACCTATATAGCAATCAGCCCCAGCATTTT

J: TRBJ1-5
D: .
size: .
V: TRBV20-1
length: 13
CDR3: CSARDHRAQPQHF
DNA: TGCAGTGCTAGAGACCACAGGGCTCAGCCCCAGCATTTT

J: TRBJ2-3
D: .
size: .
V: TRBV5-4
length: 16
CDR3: CASSPFQGASTDTQYF
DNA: TGTGCCAGCAGCCCCTTTCAGGGCGCTAGCACAGATACGCAGTATTTT

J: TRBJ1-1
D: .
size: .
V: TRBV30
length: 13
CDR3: CAWSVGGYTEAFF
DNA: TGTGCCTGGAGTGTTGGGGGGTACACTGAAGCTTTCTTT

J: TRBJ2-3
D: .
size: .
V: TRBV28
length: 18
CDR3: CASSLGLLLEAHTDTQYF
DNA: TGTGCCAGCAGTTTAGGACTGCTACTTGAAGCCCACACAGATACGCAGTATTTT

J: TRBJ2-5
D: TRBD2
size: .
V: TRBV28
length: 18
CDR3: CASSLGTSGTGSGETQYF
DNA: TGTGCCAGCAGTCTAGGGACTAGCGGGACGGGGAGCGGTGAGACCCAGTACTTC

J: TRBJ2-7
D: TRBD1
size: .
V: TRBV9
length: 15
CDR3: CASSPPGQGTYEQYF
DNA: TGTGCCAGCAGCCCACCGGGACAGGGGACCTACGAGCAGTACTTC

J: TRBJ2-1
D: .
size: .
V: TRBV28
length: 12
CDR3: CASSLFNNEQFF
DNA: TGTGCCAGCAGTTTATTCAACAATGAGCAGTTCTTC

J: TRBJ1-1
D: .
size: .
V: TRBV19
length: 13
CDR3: CASSIVGASEAFF
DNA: TGTGCCAGTAGTATAGTCGGAGCCTCTGAAGCTTTCTTT

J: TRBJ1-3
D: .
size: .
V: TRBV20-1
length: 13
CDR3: CSASIPSGNTIYF
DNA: TGCAGTGCTAGCATCCCCTCTGGAAACACCATATATTTT

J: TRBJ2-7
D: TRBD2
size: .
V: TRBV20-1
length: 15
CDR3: CSARDWASGSNEQYF
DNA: TGCAGTGCTAGAGATTGGGCCAGCGGGAGCAATGAGCAGTACTTC

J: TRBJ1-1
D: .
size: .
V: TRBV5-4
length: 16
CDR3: CASSSTGLGWGTEAFF
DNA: TGTGCCAGCAGCTCCACCGGACTGGGATGGGGCACTGAAGCTTTCTTT

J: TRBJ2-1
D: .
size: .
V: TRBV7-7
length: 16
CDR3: CASSLTLMGTENEQFF
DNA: TGTGCTAGCAGCTTAACCCTTATGGGGACCGAAAATGAGCAGTTCTTC

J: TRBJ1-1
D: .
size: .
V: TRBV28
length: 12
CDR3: CATRYGNTEAFF
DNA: TGTGCCACCCGTTATGGGAACACTGAAGCTTTCTTT

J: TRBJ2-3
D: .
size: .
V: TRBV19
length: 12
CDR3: CASSSVTDTQYF
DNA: TGTGCCAGTAGCAGCGTCACAGATACGCAGTATTTT

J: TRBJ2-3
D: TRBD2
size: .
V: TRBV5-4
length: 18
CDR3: CASSSGSGGPRSPDTQYF
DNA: TGTGCCAGCAGCTCCGGAAGCGGGGGGCCCCGTTCCCCAGATACGCAGTATTTT

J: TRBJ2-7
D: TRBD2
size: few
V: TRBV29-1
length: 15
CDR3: CSVEDDTSGTYEQYF
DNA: TGCAGCGTTGAAGACGATACTAGCGGGACCTACGAGCAGTACTTC

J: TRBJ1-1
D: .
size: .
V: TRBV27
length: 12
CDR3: CASSLLQGEAFF
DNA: TGTGCCAGCAGTTTATTGCAGGGGGAAGCTTTCTTT

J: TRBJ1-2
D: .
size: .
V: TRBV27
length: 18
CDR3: CASSLIGFSSGPSYGYTF
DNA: TGTGCCAGCAGTTTAATTGGGTTCAGTTCAGGACCCTCCTATGGCTACACCTTC

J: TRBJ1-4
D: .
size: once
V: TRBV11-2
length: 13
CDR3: CASSLEGHSKLFF
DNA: TGTGCCAGCAGCCTAGAGGGCCATAGCAAACTGTTTTTT

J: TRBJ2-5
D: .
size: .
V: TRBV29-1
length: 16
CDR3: CSVEFDGLAGQETQYF
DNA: TGCAGCGTTGAATTCGACGGGCTGGCGGGGCAAGAGACCCAGTACTTC

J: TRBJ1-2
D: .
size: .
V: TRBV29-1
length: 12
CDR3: CSVMVLGSPSYF
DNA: TGCAGCGTTATGGTCCTGGGGTCTCCGTCTTACTTC

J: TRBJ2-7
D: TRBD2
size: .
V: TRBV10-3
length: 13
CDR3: CAIGGEPGYEQYF
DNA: TGTGCCATCGGGGGGGAGCCGGGTTACGAGCAGTACTTC

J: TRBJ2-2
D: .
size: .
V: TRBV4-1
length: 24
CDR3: CASSQDLGVRGVPGTRLNTGELFF
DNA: TGCGCCAGCAGCCAAGACCTAGGGGTTCGGGGGGTTCCGGGGACACGTCTGAACACCGGGGAGCTGTTTTTT

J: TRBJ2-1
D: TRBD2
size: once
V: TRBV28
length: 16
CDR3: CASRGLLAGVGNEQFF
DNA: TGTGCCAGCAGGGGGCTTCTAGCGGGAGTTGGTAATGAGCAGTTCTTC

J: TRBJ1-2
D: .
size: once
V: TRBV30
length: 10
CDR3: CAAGLYGYTF
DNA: TGTGCCGCCGGGCTTTATGGCTACACCTTC

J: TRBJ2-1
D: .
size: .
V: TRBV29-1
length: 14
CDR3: CSASSSENYNEQFF
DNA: TGCAGCGCAAGCTCTAGCGAGAACTACAATGAGCAGTTCTTC

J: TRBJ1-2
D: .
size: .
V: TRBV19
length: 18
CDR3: CASSIDPGTPKANYGYTF
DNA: TGTGCCAGTAGTATAGATCCCGGGACGCCCAAAGCTAACTATGGCTACACCTTC

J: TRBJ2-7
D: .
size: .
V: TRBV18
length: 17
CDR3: CASSPGASIEGPYEQYF
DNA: TGTGCCAGCTCACCCGGGGCCTCAATCGAAGGCCCGTACGAGCAGTACTTC

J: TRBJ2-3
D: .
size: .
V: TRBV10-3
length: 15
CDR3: CAISFDGLSSDTQYF
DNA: TGTGCCATCAGTTTTGACGGGCTGAGTTCAGATACGCAGTATTTT

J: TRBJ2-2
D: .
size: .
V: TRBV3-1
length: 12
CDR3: CASSALGGELFF
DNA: TGTGCCAGCAGTGCACTGGGGGGGGAGCTGTTTTTT

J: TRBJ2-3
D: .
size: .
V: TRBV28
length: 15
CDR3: CATRWASGSGDTQYF
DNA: TGTGCCACCCGGTGGGCGTCAGGGTCCGGGGATACGCAGTATTTT

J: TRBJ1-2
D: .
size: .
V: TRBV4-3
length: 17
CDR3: CASSQDRQGHRAYGYTF
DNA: TGCGCCAGCAGCCAAGACCGGCAGGGCCACCGGGCCTATGGCTACACCTTC

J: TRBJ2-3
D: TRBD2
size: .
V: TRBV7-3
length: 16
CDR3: CASSLLGTSGGDTQYF
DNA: TGTGCCAGCAGCTTACTCGGGACTAGCGGTGGTGATACGCAGTATTTT

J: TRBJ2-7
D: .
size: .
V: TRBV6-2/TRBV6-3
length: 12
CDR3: CASSYPPYEQYF
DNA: TGTGCCAGCAGCTACCCTCCCTACGAGCAGTACTTC

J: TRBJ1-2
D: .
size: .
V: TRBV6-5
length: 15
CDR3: CASSTSGGGFIGYTF
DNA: TGTGCCAGCAGCACCTCGGGGGGCGGGTTTATAGGCTACACCTTC

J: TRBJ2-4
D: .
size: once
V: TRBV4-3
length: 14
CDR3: CASSQDGGRYIQYF
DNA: TGCGCCAGCAGCCAAGACGGGGGGCGGTACATTCAGTACTTC

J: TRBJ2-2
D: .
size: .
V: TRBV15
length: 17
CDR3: CATSRDMAIANTGELFF
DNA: TGTGCCACCAGCAGAGATATGGCGATCGCGAACACCGGGGAGCTGTTTTTT

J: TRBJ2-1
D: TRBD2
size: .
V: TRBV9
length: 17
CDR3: CASSGVGTSRSYNEQFF
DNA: TGTGCCAGCAGCGGAGTTGGGACTAGCCGGTCCTACAATGAGCAGTTCTTC

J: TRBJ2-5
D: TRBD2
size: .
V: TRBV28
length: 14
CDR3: CASRQREVQETQYF
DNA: TGTGCCAGCAGGCAGCGGGAGGTACAAGAGACCCAGTACTTC

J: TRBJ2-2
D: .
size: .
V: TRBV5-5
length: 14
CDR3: CASSSDRQAGELFF
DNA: TGTGCCAGCAGCTCGGACCGACAGGCCGGGGAGCTGTTTTTT

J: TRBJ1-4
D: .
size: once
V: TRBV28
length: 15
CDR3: CASIAAGATNEKLFF
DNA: TGTGCCAGCATTGCGGCCGGGGCAACTAATGAAAAACTGTTTTTT

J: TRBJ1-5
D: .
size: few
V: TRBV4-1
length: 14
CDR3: CASSQDVGNQPQHF
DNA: TGCGCCAGCAGCCAAGATGTGGGGAATCAGCCCCAGCATTTT

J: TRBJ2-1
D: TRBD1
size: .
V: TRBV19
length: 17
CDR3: CASSIPPDRASYNEQFF
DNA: TGTGCCAGTAGTATACCACCGGACAGGGCGTCCTACAATGAGCAGTTCTTC

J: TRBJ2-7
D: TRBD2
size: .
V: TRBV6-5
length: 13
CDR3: CASSAGRTHEQYF
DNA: TGTGCCAGCAGTGCCGGGAGGACCCACGAGCAGTACTTC

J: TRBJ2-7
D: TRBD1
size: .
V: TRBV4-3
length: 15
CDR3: CASSQDRTGANEQYF
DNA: TGCGCCAGCAGCCAAGACAGGACAGGGGCCAACGAGCAGTACTTC